This entry lists 25 T cell receptor beta chains sequenced from one sample in a study of blood T cells in healthy people across ages. Together with a sample-barcoded 5' primer, a J-beta primer mix was included in a second PCR lasting roughly 6 to 12 cycles. TCRdb processed the 5' RACE reads anew with MiXCR; each CDR3 protein has one entry. The table shows some 1.5 million distinct CDR3 sequences, with about 45% occurring only once. Sequences were obtained from blood. The receptors were sampled from a woman aged 18-30 years in good health.

This rearrangement joins TRBV6-5 to TRBJ2-1; D remains unclear. Germline V gene sequence: CDR1 MNHEY, CDR2 SVGAGI. Trimming took 6 bases from V and 3 from J, leaving 6 bases between them. The CDR3 length is 12 residues. The CDR3 nucleotides are TGTGCCAGCAGCACAGTCTACAATGAGCAGTTCTTC. Its translation: CASSTVYNEQFF.

The J gene is TRBJ2-5, the V gene TRBV29-1; the match to TRBD2 covers 11 bases. CDR3 size: 13 residues. Germline CDR1 SQVTM, CDR2 ANQGSEA. Trimming took 7 bases from V and 11 from J; bases not matched to a gene: 12. The CDR3 coding sequence is TGCAGCGCTACTAGCGGGAGTCGCAATGAGCAGTACTTC. Translated, it gives CSATSGSRNEQYF.

In the case of this clonotype: Since a much larger clone is just one base distant, this may be a read error. The V and J genes are TRBV20-1 and TRBJ2-5; tentative D call: TRBD2 (5 bases). The CDR3 spans 13 residues. Germline V gives CDR1 DFQATT, CDR2 SNEGSKA (reference sequence). The V end lost 0 bases, the J end lost 11 bases, and 16 bases lay between the germline ends. The CDR3 nucleotides are TGCAGTGCTAGAGATGGCGGGTACAATGAGCAGTACTTC. Translation: CSARDGGYNEQYF.

The chain carries TRBV20-1 and TRBJ2-7; 9 positions match TRBD2. J gave up 7 bases and V 3 bases, and 13 bases lay outside the gene matches. Germline CDR1 is DFQATT and CDR2 is SNEGSKA (reference sequence). This CDR3 has 15 amino acids. The CDR3 DNA reads TGCAGTGCTAGCCCCTTAGCGGGGGCGATCAATGAGCAGTACTTC. It encodes CSASPLAGAINEQYF.

A few counts support this clonotype. This chain joins TRBV5-1 and TRBJ2-1; tentatively, D is TRBD2 (6 bases). Germline loops: CDR1 SGHRS, CDR2 YFSETQ. The CDR3 loop spans 15 amino acids. V dropped 7 bases and J dropped 4 bases, with 18 bases sitting between them. The CDR3: CASAEGLYNYNEQFF. In DNA form, the CDR3 reads TGCGCCAGCGCGGAGGGGCTCTACAATTACAATGAGCAGTTCTTC.

The J gene is TRBJ1-4, the V gene TRBV20-1, with D possibly TRBD1 on 5 matching bases. Trimming took off 0 bases at V and 7 bases at J, with 24 bases between the two ends. The CDR3 contains 18 residues. Germline CDR1 is DFQATT and CDR2 is SNEGSKA (reference sequence). The chain's CDR3 is CSARDRANSLSFGEKLFF. Written as DNA, the CDR3 is TGCAGTGCTAGAGACAGGGCTAATTCCCTCTCCTTCGGTGAAAAACTGTTTTTT.

The chain links TRBV20-1 to TRBJ2-7; 7 bases map to TRBD1. The germline V gene has CDR1 DFQATT and CDR2 SNEGSKA (reference sequence). This CDR3 is built from 13 residues. The V gene end was trimmed by 5 bases and the J gene end by 6 bases; junction bases not matched to a gene: 10. CDR3 sequence (DNA): TGCAGTGCTCAAGCAAAGGGGGCCATCGAGCAGTACTTC. Translation: CSAQAKGAIEQYF.

The chain joins TRBV6-2 or TRBV6-3 to TRBJ2-1; 11 bases map to TRBD2. V was clipped by 4 bases and J by 5 bases; unmatched bases: 4. This CDR3 contains 15 residues. Per the germline V gene, CDR1 is MNHEY and CDR2 is SVGEGT. The CDR3 sequence: CASSWGTSGNNEQFF. The CDR3, as DNA: TGTGCCAGCAGTTGGGGGACTAGCGGAAACAATGAGCAGTTCTTC.

The chain links TRBV4-1 to TRBJ1-1; tentative D call: TRBD1 (5 bases). Looked up from germline, CDR1 is MGHRA and CDR2 is YSYEKL. Trimming left V 4 bases short and J 11 bases short, with 14 bases between. The length of the CDR3 is 12 residues. In nucleotides, the CDR3 is TGCGCCAGCAGCCCGGGGGGACCGGGGGCTTTCTTT. Its protein product is CASSPGGPGAFF.

This clonotype came up once. The V gene is TRBV20-1, the J gene TRBJ2-1, with D perhaps matching TRBD1 or TRBD2 (5 bases each). The DNA end favors TRBJ2-7, so the J call may be wrong. The CDR3 is 14 residues long. Germline loops: CDR1 DFQATT, CDR2 SNEGSKA (reference sequence). The CDR3 DNA follows: TGCAGTGCTAGCCGTGGGTGGGGGTCCGACGAGCAGTACTTC. It yields the protein CSASRGWGSDEQYF.

The chain couples TRBV12-3 or TRBV12-4 to TRBJ2-5, with a possible D match to TRBD2 (5 bases). V was cut by 6 bases and J by 5 bases, with 13 bases left in between. CDR3 length equals 13 residues. CDR3 sequence reads: CASRRDMGETQYF. CDR3 nucleotides: TGTGCCAGCAGACGGGATATGGGTGAGACCCAGTACTTC.

The chain employs TRBV29-1 and TRBJ2-3, with TRBD1 identical over 8 bases. J gave up 1 base and V 8 bases, and 8 bases lay outside the gene matches. The CDR3 is 14 amino acids. The germline gives CDR1 SQVTM, CDR2 ANQGSEA. CDR3 DNA sequence: TGCAGCACTCAGACAGGGGAAGGCACAGATACGCAGTATTTT. Protein product: CSTQTGEGTDTQYF.

The chain couples TRBV28 to TRBJ2-1, with D possibly matching TRBD1 (6 bases). The CDR3 runs to 15 residues. Trimming shortened V by 6 bases and J by 1 base, and 13 bases separated the two germline ends. Germline values: CDR1 MDHEN, CDR2 SYDVKM. The CDR3 protein is CASSRGQLSYNEQFF. The CDR3 region has the DNA TGTGCCAGCAGCCGAGGACAGCTGTCCTACAATGAGCAGTTCTTC.

V is TRBV6-2 or TRBV6-3 and J is TRBJ2-7; TRBD2 matches at 8 bases. The junction had 14 bases not matched to a gene; V was cut back by 7 bases and J by 3 bases. The CDR3 loop spans 16 amino acids. The germline gives CDR1 MNHEY, CDR2 SVGEGT. CDR3 coding DNA: TGTGCCAGCACCACGGATAGACTAGCGTTTTACTACGAGCAGTACTTC. As protein: CASTTDRLAFYYEQYF.

With respect to this clonotype: A much larger clone lies a single base off, so this may be a read error. V and J are TRBV5-1 and TRBJ2-1; unclear D gene. CDR3 size: 14 residues. The germline V gene encodes CDR1 SGHRS and CDR2 YFSETQ. CDR3 region: CAGSLGSPYNEQFF. DNA for the CDR3: TGCGCCGGCAGCTTGGGCAGTCCCTACAATGAGCAGTTCTTC.

V usage is TRBV11-2 and J usage is TRBJ2-2; TRBD1 aligns across 7 bases. CDR3 size: 17 residues. V shed 5 bases and J 5 bases; nucleotides not matched to a gene: 14. Germline V gives CDR1 SGHAT, CDR2 FQNNGV. This CDR3 reads CASSPGAGTDLTGELFF. The CDR3 region has the DNA TGTGCCAGCAGCCCAGGGGCTGGGACAGACTTAACCGGGGAGCTGTTTTTT.

The rearrangement uses TRBV27 and TRBJ2-7; 8 bases align to TRBD2. The J segment lost 3 bases and the V segment lost 6 bases, leaving 4 bases of the junction unmatched. Germline V CDR1 and CDR2: MNHEY, SMNVEV (reference sequence). CDR3 length: 13 residues. Here the CDR3 reads CASRSTSGYEQYF. CDR3 bases: TGTGCCAGCAGGTCCACTAGCGGCTACGAGCAGTACTTC.

The chain couples TRBV6-5 to TRBJ1-2, with D possibly TRBD1 on 5 matching bases. This CDR3 spans 15 amino acids. Germline V gene sequence: CDR1 MNHEY, CDR2 SVGAGI. With 5 bases removed from V and 4 bases from J, the gap between germline ends came to 17 bases. In nucleotides, the CDR3 is TGTGCCAGCAGTGCACCCTCGAGGGGCGGCTATGGCTACACCTTC. Amino acids: CASSAPSRGGYGYTF.

The J gene is TRBJ2-1, the V gene TRBV20-1; the match to TRBD1 covers 8 bases. The V and J ends lost 2 bases and 8 bases, in that order; junction bases with no gene match: 8. Germline values: CDR1 DFQATT, CDR2 SNEGSKA (reference sequence). CDR3 size: 14 residues. CDR3 region: CSARMDRVLDEQFF. CDR3 DNA: TGCAGTGCTAGAATGGACAGGGTTCTCGATGAGCAGTTCTTC.

This clonotype has just a few counts. The chain's CDR3 is CASSPLAGAEQYF. CDR3 nucleotides: TGTGCCAGCAGTCCCCTCGCGGGAGCCGAGCAGTACTTC. The chain employs TRBV27 and TRBJ2-7; 7 nucleotides agree with TRBD2. The trim removed 5 bases at V and 6 bases at J, leaving 7 bases unmatched. The CDR3 consists of 13 residues. Per the germline V gene, CDR1 is MNHEY and CDR2 is SMNVEV (reference sequence).

This clonotype was detected once. V and J are TRBV7-9 and TRBJ1-4; D gene unclear. CDR1 SEHNR and CDR2 FQNEAQ come from the germline V gene (reference sequence). V lost 5 bases and J lost 0, with 13 bases in between. The CDR3 spans 16 residues. CDR3 residues: CASSPDPGATNEKLFF. DNA of the CDR3: TGTGCCAGCAGCCCCGATCCGGGCGCAACTAATGAAAAACTGTTTTTT.

The sample holds a few counts of this clonotype. CDR3 nucleotides: TGCAGCGTTGAGGGCCGTTCGGAGTCGGGGGAGCTGTTTTTT. The encoded protein is CSVEGRSESGELFF. The chain is built from TRBV29-1 and TRBJ2-2; D call uncertain. This CDR3 is 14 amino acids long. Trimming pared 3 bases from V and 8 bases from J, leaving 16 bases between. Germline V gene data show CDR1 as SQVTM and CDR2 as ANQGSEA.

Only a few counts were recorded for this clonotype. This may come from a read error, since a much larger clone is one base off. The genes are TRBV27 and TRBJ1-1, with D possibly matching TRBD1 (6 bases). The V end was cut by 5 bases, the J end by 1 base, with 17 bases between. The CDR3 spans 16 residues. Germline CDR1 reads MNHEY; CDR2 reads SMNVEV (reference sequence). Written as DNA, the CDR3 is TGTGCCAGCAGTCCCCGGGATCAGGGGCCGAACACTGAAGCTTTCTTT. This codes for CASSPRDQGPNTEAFF.

This clonotype was detected ten times or more. The J gene is TRBJ2-1, the V gene TRBV5-1, with D perhaps TRBD2 (5 bases). Trimming left V 4 bases short and J 0 bases short, with 8 bases between. This CDR3 has 14 residues. Germline V gives CDR1 SGHRS, CDR2 YFSETQ. For the CDR3, the DNA is TGCGCCAGCAGCGGAGGACTCTCCTACAATGAGCAGTTCTTC. Residues: CASSGGLSYNEQFF.

Worth noting for this clonotype: The conserved phenylalanine or tryptophan is not found at the CDR3 terminus, so this likely reflects a read error. J is TRBJ2-5 and V is TRBV5-1, with 7 bases that match TRBD1. In germline, CDR1 is SGHRS, CDR2 YFSETQ. The CDR3 contains 16 residues. V lost 0 bases and J lost 2; bases outside the gene matches: 7. The CDR3 region is CASSLDPTGHQETQYL. As DNA, the CDR3 is TGCGCCAGCAGCTTGGACCCGACAGGGCATCAAGAGACCCAGTACTTA.